The next 30 T cell receptor beta chains were all read from a single sample in a study of blood T cell repertoires in COVID-19. Produced via immunoSEQ multiplex PCR; TCRdb's table is partial and in-frame only. Of 110,000 to 150,000 clones in the sample, approximately 80% were seen once. Sample: peripheral blood. These receptors originate from a human donor in a cohort sampled during active COVID-19.

The rearrangement uses TRBV6-5 and TRBJ1-3; D may be TRBD1 (5 bases). The length of the CDR3 is 15 residues. CDR1 MNHEY and CDR2 SVGAGI come from the germline V gene. V was shortened by 8 bases and J by 5 bases, with 19 bases between the two germline ends. CDR3 sequence: CASRAGSRGRNTIYF. DNA of the CDR3: TGTGCCAGCCGAGCCGGGAGTAGGGGTCGAAACACCATATATTTT.

This sequence joins TRBV2 and TRBJ2-2; 8 bases fit TRBD2. The CDR3 spans 14 residues. CDR1 and CDR2 from the germline V gene are SNHLY and FYNNEI. Trimming removed 6 bases from V and 5 bases from J; junction bases left unmatched: 5. CDR3 residues: CASRTSEWTGELFF. The CDR3 region has the DNA TGTGCCAGCAGGACTAGCGAGTGGACCGGGGAGCTGTTTTTT.

V usage is TRBV18 and J usage is TRBJ1-5, with 7 bases fitting TRBD1. The germline gives CDR1 KGHSH, CDR2 LQKENI. The CDR3 is 15 amino acids. With 4 bases clipped from V and 5 bases from J, the junction kept 8 bases outside the gene matches. For the CDR3, the DNA is TGTGCCAGCTCACGGGCAGGACAGGAATATCAGCCCCAGCATTTT. This gives the protein CASSRAGQEYQPQHF.

This CDR3 is CASSLGTSRLEQYF. The DNA of the CDR3 is TGTGCCAGCAGCTTAGGTACTAGTCGCCTCGAGCAGTACTTC. The chain couples TRBV7-8 to TRBJ2-7, with D perhaps matching TRBD2 (5 bases). The CDR3 totals 14 residues. The germline gives CDR1 SGHVS, CDR2 FQNEAQ. V was shortened by 1 base and J by 6 bases, with 13 bases between the two germline ends.

V usage is TRBV25-1 and J usage is TRBJ2-5; TRBD1 might be the D (5 bases). V gave up 3 bases and J gave up 1 base, with 6 bases separating them. The germline V gene encodes CDR1 MGHDK and CDR2 SYGVNS. The CDR3 has 13 amino acids. The CDR3 protein is CASSDRVQETQYF. The CDR3 DNA sequence: TGTGCCAGCAGTGACAGGGTCCAAGAGACCCAGTACTTC.

V usage is TRBV27 and J usage is TRBJ2-5; the match to TRBD1 covers 9 bases. CDR1 is MNHEY, CDR2 SMNVEV, per germline (reference sequence). V lost 4 bases to trimming and J lost 5 bases; unmatched junction nucleotides: 14. The CDR3 consists of 17 residues. The DNA of the CDR3 is TGTGCCAGCAGTTCCTACCGGGACAGGGTGGGACGGGAGACCCAGTACTTC. As protein: CASSSYRDRVGRETQYF.

The chain carries TRBV9 and TRBJ1-1; D is undetermined. CDR3 length: 16 amino acids. Germline CDR1 reads SGDLS; CDR2 reads YYNGEE. V lost 0 bases and J 1 base, leaving 13 bases between the germline ends. CDR3 in DNA: TGTGCCAGCAGCGTAGGGGCTACACCCGCGAACACTGAAGCTTTCTTT. Protein product: CASSVGATPANTEAFF.

The chain carries TRBV29-1 and TRBJ2-5; D is perhaps TRBD2 (5 bases). The CDR3 consists of 12 residues. V was clipped by 4 bases and J by 3 bases, with 9 bases between them. CDR1 is SQVTM and CDR2 is ANQGSEA in the germline V gene. The CDR3 spells CSVAGLEETQYF. Here the CDR3 DNA reads TGCAGCGTTGCGGGATTAGAAGAGACCCAGTACTTC.

This rearrangement joins TRBV28 to TRBJ1-1, with 10 bases aligning to TRBD1. This CDR3 is built from 18 residues. Germline V gene data show CDR1 as MDHEN and CDR2 as SYDVKM. J lost 5 bases, V lost 7 bases, and 19 bases had no gene match. DNA of the CDR3: TGTGCCAGCAAACCCTTGACCGGGACAGGGGTGTCGGGGACTGAAGCTTTCTTT. Translated: CASKPLTGTGVSGTEAFF.

V usage is TRBV4-1 and J usage is TRBJ2-1; TRBD2 matches 14 bases. Germline loops: CDR1 MGHRA, CDR2 YSYEKL. The CDR3 has 19 residues. Losses at the gene ends were 4 bases for V and 0 bases for J; bases not matched to a gene: 8. The CDR3 region has the DNA TGCGCCAGCAGCCGATGGACTAGCGGGAGGTTAAGCTCCTACAATGAGCAGTTCTTC. Translating it yields CASSRWTSGRLSSYNEQFF.

The chain links TRBV5-4 to TRBJ2-1; 8 nucleotides match TRBD1. J gave up 2 bases and V 2 bases, and 3 bases lay outside the gene matches. Germline lookup yields CDR1 SGHNT and CDR2 YYREEE (reference sequence). This CDR3 has 15 amino acids. The CDR3 DNA follows: TGTGCCAGCAGCTTCGGACAGGGAACCTACAATGAGCAGTTCTTC. It encodes CASSFGQGTYNEQFF.

The chain recombines TRBV28 with TRBJ1-1; 8 bases match TRBD1. CDR1 is MDHEN and CDR2 is SYDVKM in the germline V gene. V was clipped by 6 bases and J by 10 bases; unmatched bases: 7. The CDR3 totals 12 residues. CDR3 nucleotide sequence: TGTGCCAGCAGCTCTTGGACAGGGAGAGCTTTCTTT. This sequence encodes CASSSWTGRAFF.

In its sample, this clone was seen many times. The rearrangement uses TRBV5-1 and TRBJ1-1; D might be TRBD1 (5 bases). The CDR3 extends over 15 amino acids. From germline, CDR1 is SGHRS and CDR2 YFSETQ. V was shortened by 4 bases and J by 1 base, with 14 bases between the two germline ends. The DNA of the CDR3 is TGCGCCAGCAGCCCCTTAAGCACAGGGAACACTGAAGCTTTCTTT. Protein: CASSPLSTGNTEAFF.

This clone has only a few counts. The rearrangement joins TRBV2 to TRBJ2-7; the match to TRBD1 covers 10 bases. There are 13 residues in the CDR3. Germline CDR1 SNHLY, CDR2 FYNNEI. With V trimmed by 8 bases and J by 6 bases, 7 bases remained unmatched. Here the CDR3 reads CASRTGGGSEQYF. The CDR3 nucleotides are TGTGCCAGCCGGACAGGGGGTGGCAGCGAGCAGTACTTC.

The chain recombines TRBV4-3 with TRBJ1-2; D ambiguous. The CDR3 has 16 amino acids. Trimming cost V 0 bases and J 4 bases, with 15 bases left between them. Germline V gene lookup returns CDR1 LGHNA and CDR2 YSLEER. The CDR3 region is CASSQDRIQAGYGYTF. Here the CDR3 DNA reads TGCGCCAGCAGCCAAGATCGAATCCAGGCAGGCTATGGCTACACCTTC.

This chain uses TRBV28 with TRBJ1-2; no clear D gene. CDR3 length: 12 amino acids. Germline V CDR1 and CDR2: MDHEN, SYDVKM. The CDR3 is CATTSLLYGYTF. The DNA of the CDR3 is TGTGCGACAACTTCGCTCCTCTATGGCTACACCTTC.

V usage is TRBV3-1 (or the pseudogene TRBV3-2) and J usage is TRBJ2-1; 9 bases are shared with TRBD2. J gave up 6 bases and V 1 base, and 7 bases lay outside the gene matches. This CDR3 contains 16 residues. CDR1 and CDR2 from the germline V gene are LGHDT and YNNKEL (reference sequence). The DNA for the CDR3 is TGTGCCAGCAGCCAAGCAACCCTAGCGGGGTCCAATGAGCAGTTCTTC. This codes for CASSQATLAGSNEQFF.

This chain uses TRBV6-5 with TRBJ1-5; 7 positions agree with TRBD1. CDR3 length: 15 residues. Looked up from germline, CDR1 is MNHEY and CDR2 is SVGAGI. Trimming removed 10 bases from V and 0 bases from J; junction bases left unmatched: 9. The CDR3 is CAIRQGEYSNQPQHF. In DNA form, the CDR3 reads TGTGCCATCCGACAGGGTGAATATAGCAATCAGCCCCAGCATTTT.

In this sample, this clone turned up once. The rearrangement links TRBV19 to TRBJ2-2; tentatively, D is TRBD2 (5 bases). Trimming took off 6 bases at V and 1 base at J, with 15 bases between the two ends. The CDR3 has 16 residues. Germline CDR1 and CDR2: LNHDA and SQIVND (reference sequence). The CDR3 region has the DNA TGTGCCAGTAGCATCCTTCGGGGTCGGAACACCGGGGAGCTGTTTTTT. Translating it yields CASSILRGRNTGELFF.

The genes are TRBV9 and TRBJ1-1, with TRBD1 identical over 8 bases. This CDR3 comprises 18 residues. In germline, CDR1 is SGDLS, CDR2 YYNGEE. Unmatched junction bases numbered 16, after V lost 4 bases and J lost 2 bases. The CDR3 DNA follows: TGTGCCAGCAGCCCGACATCAGGGACAGGCAACGTAAACACTGAAGCTTTCTTT. It translates to CASSPTSGTGNVNTEAFF.

V usage is TRBV19 and J usage is TRBJ2-1, with D maybe TRBD1 (5 bases). The CDR3 is 13 amino acids. V was clipped by 3 bases and J by 7 bases, with 10 bases between them. CDR1 is LNHDA, CDR2 SQIVND, per germline (reference sequence). CDR3 in DNA: TGTGCCAGTAGTATTGGCAGGGCGAATGAGCAGTTCTTC. Encoded protein: CASSIGRANEQFF.

This chain uses TRBV7-8 with TRBJ2-1, with 7 bases fitting TRBD2. CDR3 size: 16 residues. The J segment lost 4 bases and the V segment lost 1 base, leaving 7 bases of the junction unmatched. From germline, CDR1 is SGHVS and CDR2 FQNEAQ. This CDR3 is CASSLVEQRGYNEQFF. CDR3 DNA: TGTGCCAGCAGCTTAGTAGAGCAGCGGGGTTACAATGAGCAGTTCTTC.

This chain links TRBV5-1 with TRBJ1-2, with 7 bases identical to TRBD1. The CDR3 is 15 amino acids. V lost 2 bases to trimming and J lost 0 bases; unmatched junction nucleotides: 4. Germline-derived CDR1 and CDR2 are SGHRS and YFSETQ. The CDR3 DNA is TGCGCCAGCAGCTTCCAGGGGGGAGCTAACTATGGCTACACCTTC. Its protein is CASSFQGGANYGYTF.

The J gene is TRBJ2-2, the V gene TRBV7-9; 7 nucleotides match TRBD2. The J segment lost 4 bases and the V segment lost 2 bases, leaving 13 bases of the junction unmatched. This CDR3 is built from 18 residues. Looked up from germline, CDR1 is SEHNR and CDR2 is FQNEAQ (reference sequence). The chain's CDR3 is CASSLLAGARGVTGELFF. CDR3 coding DNA: TGTGCCAGCAGCTTATTGGCCGGCGCCCGGGGGGTCACCGGGGAGCTGTTTTTT.

The chain uses TRBV5-1 and TRBJ2-3; D remains unclear. Trimming shortened V by 4 bases and J by 2 bases, and 8 bases separated the two germline ends. CDR3 length: 13 amino acids. Germline assignment: CDR1 SGHRS and CDR2 YFSETQ. The CDR3 loop is CASSLYHTDTQYF. CDR3 in DNA: TGCGCCAGCAGCCTATACCACACAGATACGCAGTATTTT.

J is TRBJ2-7 and V is TRBV27; 7 bases match TRBD2. This CDR3 has 15 residues. Trimming took 8 bases from V and 3 from J; bases not matched to a gene: 13. Germline V gives CDR1 MNHEY, CDR2 SMNVEV (reference sequence). The CDR3 loop is CASRMGGALNYEQYF. CDR3 DNA: TGTGCCAGCCGGATGGGAGGGGCGCTTAACTACGAGCAGTACTTC.

The V and J genes are TRBV27 and TRBJ1-1; D is perhaps TRBD1 (5 bases). V shed 4 bases and J shed 5 bases, with 17 bases lying between them. CDR1 and CDR2 (germline): MNHEY, SMNVEV (reference sequence). The CDR3 runs 15 residues. The DNA of the CDR3 is TGTGCCAGCAGTTCTCCGACCCCAAGACAGACTGAAGCTTTCTTT. It yields the protein CASSSPTPRQTEAFF.

CDR3 sequence (DNA): TGTGCCAGTAGTCCGCCGCCTAGCGGGAGTAGCACAGATACGCAGTATTTT. Translation gives CASSPPPSGSSTDTQYF. The rearrangement links TRBV19 to TRBJ2-3; 10 bases are a match to TRBD2. Germline CDR1 is LNHDA and CDR2 is SQIVND (reference sequence). The CDR3 has 17 residues. V lost 5 bases and J lost 0; bases outside the gene matches: 8.

This clone came up a few times. The V call is TRBV19, the J call TRBJ2-2; 15 positions agree with TRBD2. Trimming removed 4 bases from V and 6 bases from J; junction bases left unmatched: 3. CDR1 and CDR2 (germline): LNHDA, SQIVND (reference sequence). The CDR3 covers 16 residues. CDR3 amino acids: CASSTGLAGGAGELFF. The CDR3 DNA is TGTGCCAGTAGTACGGGACTAGCGGGAGGAGCCGGGGAGCTGTTTTTT.

This rearrangement joins TRBV11-2 to TRBJ2-7, with a tentative D call TRBD2 (5 bases). Germline assignment: CDR1 SGHAT and CDR2 FQNNGV. The CDR3 loop spans 16 amino acids. V shed 0 bases and J shed 3 bases, with 15 bases lying between them. The CDR3 protein is CASSLDRVPGGYEQYF. CDR3 sequence (DNA): TGTGCCAGCAGCTTAGATAGGGTCCCTGGAGGCTACGAGCAGTACTTC.